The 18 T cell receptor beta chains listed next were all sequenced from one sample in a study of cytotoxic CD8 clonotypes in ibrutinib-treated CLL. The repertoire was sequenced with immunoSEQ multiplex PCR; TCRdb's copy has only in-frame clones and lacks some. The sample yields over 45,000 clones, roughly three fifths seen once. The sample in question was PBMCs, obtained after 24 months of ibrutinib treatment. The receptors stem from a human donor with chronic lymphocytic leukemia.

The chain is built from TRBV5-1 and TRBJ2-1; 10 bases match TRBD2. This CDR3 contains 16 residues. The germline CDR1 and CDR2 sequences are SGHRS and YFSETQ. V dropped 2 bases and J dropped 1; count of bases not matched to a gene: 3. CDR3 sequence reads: CASSLAGGRSYNEQFF. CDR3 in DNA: TGCGCCAGCAGCTTAGCGGGGGGGCGGTCCTACAATGAGCAGTTCTTC. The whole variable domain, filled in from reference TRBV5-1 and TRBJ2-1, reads KAGVTQTPRYLIKTRGQQVTLSCSPISGHRSVSWYQQTPGQGLQFLFEYFSETQRNKGNFPGRFSGRQFSNSRSEMNVSTLELGDSALYLCASSLAGGRSYNEQFFGPGTRLTVL.

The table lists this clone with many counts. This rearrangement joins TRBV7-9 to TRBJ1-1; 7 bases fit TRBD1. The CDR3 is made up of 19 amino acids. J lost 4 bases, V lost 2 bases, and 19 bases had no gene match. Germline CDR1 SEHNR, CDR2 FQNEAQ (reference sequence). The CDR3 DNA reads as TGTGCCAGCAGCTTACACAGGGGATCCTTGAATTATGGTGGCACTGAAGCTTTCTTT. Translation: CASSLHRGSLNYGGTEAFF. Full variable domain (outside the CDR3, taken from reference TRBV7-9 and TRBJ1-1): DTGVSQNPRHKITKRGQNVTFRCDPISEHNRLYWYRQTLGQGPEFLTYFQNEAQLEKSRLLSDRFSAERPKGSFSTLEIQRTEQGDSAMYLCASSLHRGSLNYGGTEAFFGQGTRLTVV.

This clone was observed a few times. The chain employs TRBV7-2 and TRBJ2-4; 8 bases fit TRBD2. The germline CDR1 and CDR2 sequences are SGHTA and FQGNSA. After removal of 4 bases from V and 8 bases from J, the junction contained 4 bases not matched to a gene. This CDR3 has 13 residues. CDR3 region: CASSSAGGYIQYF. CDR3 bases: TGTGCCAGCAGCTCCGCGGGGGGTTACATTCAGTACTTC.

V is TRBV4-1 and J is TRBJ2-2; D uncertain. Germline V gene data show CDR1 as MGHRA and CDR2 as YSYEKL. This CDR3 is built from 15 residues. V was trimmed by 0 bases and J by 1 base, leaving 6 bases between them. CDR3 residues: CASSQEPRNTGELFF. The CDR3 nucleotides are TGCGCCAGCAGCCAAGAGCCCAGGAACACCGGGGAGCTGTTTTTT.

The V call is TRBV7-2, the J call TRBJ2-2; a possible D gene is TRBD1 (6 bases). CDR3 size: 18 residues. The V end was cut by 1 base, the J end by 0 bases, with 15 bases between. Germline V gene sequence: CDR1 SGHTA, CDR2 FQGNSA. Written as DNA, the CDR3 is TGTGCCAGCAGCTTAGTGGGCAGGGGCCCGGCGAACACCGGGGAGCTGTTTTTT. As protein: CASSLVGRGPANTGELFF.

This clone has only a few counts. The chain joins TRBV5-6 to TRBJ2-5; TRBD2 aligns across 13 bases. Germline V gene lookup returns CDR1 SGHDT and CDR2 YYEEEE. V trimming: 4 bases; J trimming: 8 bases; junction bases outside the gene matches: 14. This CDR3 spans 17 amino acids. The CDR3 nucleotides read TGTGCCAGCAGCACGAAGACTAGCGGGGGGACCAAGAGAACCCAGTACTTC. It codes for CASSTKTSGGTKRTQYF.

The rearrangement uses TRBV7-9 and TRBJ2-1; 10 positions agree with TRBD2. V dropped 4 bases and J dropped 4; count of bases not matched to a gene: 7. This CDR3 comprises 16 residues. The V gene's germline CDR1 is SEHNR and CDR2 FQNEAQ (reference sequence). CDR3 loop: CASSSSSGSWYNEQFF. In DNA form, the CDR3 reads TGTGCCAGCAGCTCTTCTAGCGGGAGTTGGTACAATGAGCAGTTCTTC.

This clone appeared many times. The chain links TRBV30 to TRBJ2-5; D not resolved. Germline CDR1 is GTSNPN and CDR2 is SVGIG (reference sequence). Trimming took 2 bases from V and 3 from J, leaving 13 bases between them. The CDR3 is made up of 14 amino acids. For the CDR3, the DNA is TGTGCCTGGAGTCACACAAGGAAGAAAGAGACCCAGTACTTC. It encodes CAWSHTRKKETQYF.

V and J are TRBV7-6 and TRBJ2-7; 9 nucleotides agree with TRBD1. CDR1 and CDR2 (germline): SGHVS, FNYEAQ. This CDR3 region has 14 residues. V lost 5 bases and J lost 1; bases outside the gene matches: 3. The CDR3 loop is CASSRTGESYEQYV. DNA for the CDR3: TGTGCCAGCAGCCGGACAGGGGAGTCCTACGAGCAGTACGTC.

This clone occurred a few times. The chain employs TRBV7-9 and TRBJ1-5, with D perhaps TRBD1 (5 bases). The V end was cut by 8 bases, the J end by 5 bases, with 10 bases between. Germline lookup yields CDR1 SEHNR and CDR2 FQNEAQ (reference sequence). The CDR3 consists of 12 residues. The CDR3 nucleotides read TGTGCCAGCTCGTGGGGGGATCAGCCCCAGCATTTT. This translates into CASSWGDQPQHF.

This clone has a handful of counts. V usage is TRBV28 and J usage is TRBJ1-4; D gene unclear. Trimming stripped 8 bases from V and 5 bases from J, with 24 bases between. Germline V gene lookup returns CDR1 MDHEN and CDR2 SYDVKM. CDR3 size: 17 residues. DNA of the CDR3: TGTGCCAGCGGGATAACGGCTCGGACGGAGCGCAATGAAAAACTGTTTTTT. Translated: CASGITARTERNEKLFF.

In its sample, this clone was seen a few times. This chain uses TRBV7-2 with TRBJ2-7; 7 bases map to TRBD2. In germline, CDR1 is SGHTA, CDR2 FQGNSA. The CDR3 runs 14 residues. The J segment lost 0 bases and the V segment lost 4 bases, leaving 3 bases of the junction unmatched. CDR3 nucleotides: TGTGCCAGCAGCTCCGGCGGGAGCTCCTACGAGCAGTACTTC. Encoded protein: CASSSGGSSYEQYF.

The CDR3 region has the DNA TGCAGCCCGGGGCTTTTTGGTCAGCCCCAGCATTTT. Translation gives CSPGLFGQPQHF. The J gene is TRBJ1-5, the V gene TRBV29-1, with a possible D match to TRBD1 (5 bases). The CDR3 spans 12 residues. The germline V gene encodes CDR1 SQVTM and CDR2 ANQGSEA. V was shortened by 8 bases and J by 6 bases, with 14 bases between the two germline ends.

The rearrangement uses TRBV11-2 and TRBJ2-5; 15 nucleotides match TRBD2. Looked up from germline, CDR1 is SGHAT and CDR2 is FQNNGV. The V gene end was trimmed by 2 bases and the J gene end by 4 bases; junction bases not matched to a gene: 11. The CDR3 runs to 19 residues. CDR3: CASSLSPRTSGRARETQYF. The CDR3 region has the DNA TGTGCCAGCAGCTTATCCCCTCGGACTAGCGGGAGGGCCCGAGAGACCCAGTACTTC. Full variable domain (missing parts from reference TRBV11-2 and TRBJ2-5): EAGVAQSPRYKIIEKRQSVAFWCNPISGHATLYWYQQILGQGPKLLIQFQNNGVVDDSQLPKDRFSAERLKGVDSTLKIQPAKLEDSAVYLCASSLSPRTSGRARETQYFGPGTRLLVL.

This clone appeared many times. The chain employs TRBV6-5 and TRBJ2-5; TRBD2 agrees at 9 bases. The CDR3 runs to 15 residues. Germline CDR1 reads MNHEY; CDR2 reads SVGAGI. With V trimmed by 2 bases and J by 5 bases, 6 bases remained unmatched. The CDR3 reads CASSYDLAGAETQYF. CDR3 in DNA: TGTGCCAGCAGTTACGACTTAGCGGGGGCGGAGACCCAGTACTTC.

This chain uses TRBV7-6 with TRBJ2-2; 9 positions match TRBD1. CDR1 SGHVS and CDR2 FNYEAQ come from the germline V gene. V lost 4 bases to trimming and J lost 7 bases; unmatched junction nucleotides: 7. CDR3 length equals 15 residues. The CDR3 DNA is TGTGCCAGCAGCTCCCGACAGGGGGGTGGCGGGGAGCTGTTTTTT. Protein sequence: CASSSRQGGGGELFF.

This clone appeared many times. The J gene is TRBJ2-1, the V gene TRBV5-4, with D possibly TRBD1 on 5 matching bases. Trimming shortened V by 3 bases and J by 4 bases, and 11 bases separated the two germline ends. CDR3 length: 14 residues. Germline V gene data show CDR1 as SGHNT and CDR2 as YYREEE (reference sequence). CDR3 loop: CASSYNQGYNEQFF. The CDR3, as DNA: TGTGCCAGCAGCTACAACCAGGGTTACAATGAGCAGTTCTTC.

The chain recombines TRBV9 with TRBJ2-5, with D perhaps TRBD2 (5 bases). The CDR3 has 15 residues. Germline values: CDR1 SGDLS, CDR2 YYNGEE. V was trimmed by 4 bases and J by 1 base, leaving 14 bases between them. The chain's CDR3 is CASSTQLGVQETQYF. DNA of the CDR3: TGTGCCAGCAGCACACAACTAGGAGTCCAAGAGACCCAGTACTTC.